These 19 T cell receptor beta chains were all obtained from the same sample, sequenced in a study of blood T cell repertoires in COVID-19. Sequenced by immunoSEQ multiplex PCR; TCRdb stores in-frame clones only, minus some. This sample has fewer than 350,000 clones, with about 83% found just once. Sequences were obtained from PBMCs or T cells enriched from blood (not recorded which). These receptors came from a woman in her thirties or forties who had recovered from COVID-19.

The chain combines TRBV30 with TRBJ1-2; TRBD1 matches 8 bases. This CDR3 is 14 amino acids long. V gave up 1 base and J gave up 8 bases; unmatched junction bases: 9. The germline gives CDR1 GTSNPN, CDR2 SVGIG (reference sequence). CDR3 residues: CAWSAARQGYGYTF. The CDR3 DNA follows: TGTGCCTGGAGTGCCGCGAGACAGGGGTACGGCTACACCTTC.

The rearrangement links TRBV2 to TRBJ2-3; 9 nucleotides align to TRBD2. Germline CDR1 SNHLY, CDR2 FYNNEI. The trim removed 7 bases at V and 2 bases at J, leaving 13 bases unmatched. The CDR3 has 17 residues. The CDR3 loop reads CASKRPREGRITDTQYF. CDR3 DNA sequence: TGTGCCAGCAAGCGACCGCGGGAGGGCCGTATCACAGATACGCAGTATTTT.

The chain employs TRBV7-9 and TRBJ1-2, with TRBD1 matching over 8 bases. V lost 5 bases and J lost 2; bases outside the gene matches: 10. CDR3 length: 16 amino acids. The germline V gene encodes CDR1 SEHNR and CDR2 FQNEAQ (reference sequence). This CDR3 reads CASSRWLDRGNYGYTF. Written as DNA, the CDR3 is TGTGCCAGCAGCCGCTGGTTAGACAGGGGAAACTATGGCTACACCTTC.

V is TRBV2 and J is TRBJ1-5, with TRBD1 matching over 7 bases. The CDR3 contains 14 residues. Losses at the gene ends were 6 bases for V and 9 bases for J; bases not matched to a gene: 11. Germline V gene lookup returns CDR1 SNHLY and CDR2 FYNNEI. The CDR3, as DNA: TGTGCCAGCAGCAAGAACAGGGGTTTTTGGCCCCAGCATTTT. It is translated as CASSKNRGFWPQHF.

The chain combines TRBV28 with TRBJ1-1; TRBD1 aligns across 11 bases. The CDR3 length is 15 residues. The ends lost 5 bases at V and 4 bases at J; junction bases unmatched: 6. Germline lookup yields CDR1 MDHEN and CDR2 SYDVKM. The chain's CDR3 is CASSGQGASLTEAFF. CDR3 in DNA: TGTGCCAGCAGTGGACAGGGGGCGTCCCTCACTGAAGCTTTCTTT.

The genes are TRBV9 and TRBJ1-4, with D possibly matching TRBD1 (6 bases). Trimming shortened V by 3 bases and J by 6 bases, and 15 bases separated the two germline ends. The CDR3 length is 15 residues. From germline, CDR1 is SGDLS and CDR2 YYNGEE. The CDR3: CASSAQSGGDEKLFF. The CDR3 nucleotides are TGTGCCAGCAGCGCCCAATCGGGGGGCGATGAAAAACTGTTTTTT. The full variable domain, its missing parts supplied by reference TRBV9 and TRBJ1-4, is DSGVTQTPKHLITATGQRVTLRCSPRSGDLSVYWYQQSLDQGLQFLIQYYNGEERAKGNILERFSAQQFPDLHSELNLSSLELGDSALYFCASSAQSGGDEKLFFGSGTQLSVL.

A few counts support this clone. V usage is TRBV19 and J usage is TRBJ1-1, with 7 bases that match TRBD1. V shed 7 bases and J 6 bases; nucleotides not matched to a gene: 14. Germline V CDR1 and CDR2: LNHDA, SQIVND (reference sequence). The CDR3 covers 15 residues. This CDR3 is CASTGPGETGAEAFF. CDR3 bases: TGTGCCAGTACCGGACCGGGGGAAACAGGGGCTGAAGCTTTCTTT. The variable domain in full, with the rest retrieved from reference TRBV19 and TRBJ1-1, is DGGITQSPKYLFRKEGQNVTLSCEQNLNHDAMYWYRQDPGQGLRLIYYSQIVNDFQKGDIAEGYSVSREKKESFPLTVTSAQKNPTAFYLCASTGPGETGAEAFFGQGTRLTVV.

The genes are TRBV24-1 and TRBJ2-5; the D is unclear. Trimming cost V 6 bases and J 2 bases, with 6 bases left between them. The CDR3 is made up of 12 amino acids. Germline-derived CDR1 and CDR2 are KGHDR and SFDVKD. The DNA for the CDR3 is TGTGCCACCAGTAACAGTCAAGAGACCCAGTACTTC. Translation: CATSNSQETQYF.

The genes are TRBV28 and TRBJ1-5; 7 bases map to TRBD1. There are 15 residues in the CDR3. Germline lookup yields CDR1 MDHEN and CDR2 SYDVKM. V dropped 5 bases and J dropped 5; count of bases not matched to a gene: 9. The CDR3 bases are TGTGCCAGCAGTCAGGGGGGTAGGGTGGATCAGCCCCAGCATTTT. It translates to CASSQGGRVDQPQHF.

The CDR3 DNA is TGTGCCAGCAGCCCACTTGACAGCAATGAGCAGTTCTTC. Its protein product is CASSPLDSNEQFF. This chain uses TRBV14 with TRBJ2-1; tentatively, D is TRBD1 (5 bases). The CDR3 loop spans 13 amino acids. Germline assignment: CDR1 SGHDN and CDR2 FVKESK. V dropped 4 bases and J dropped 6 bases, with 10 bases sitting between them.

CDR3 DNA: TGTGCCAGTAGTATATTGTTTAGAGAGGGAGGGCAGAACACCATATATTTT. It codes for CASSILFREGGQNTIYF. This chain joins TRBV19 and TRBJ1-3, with no clear D. This CDR3 contains 17 residues. Germline V gene data show CDR1 as LNHDA and CDR2 as SQIVND (reference sequence). V was cut by 2 bases and J by 7 bases, with 21 bases left in between. Using reference TRBV19 and TRBJ1-3 for the parts outside the CDR3, the full variable domain is DGGITQSPKYLFRKEGQNVTLSCEQNLNHDAMYWYRQDPGQGLRLIYYSQIVNDFQKGDIAEGYSVSREKKESFPLTVTSAQKNPTAFYLCASSILFREGGQNTIYFGEGSWLTVV.

The table lists this clone with a few counts. The rearrangement joins TRBV9 to TRBJ2-5; 11 nucleotides agree with TRBD2. In germline, CDR1 is SGDLS, CDR2 YYNGEE. J lost 7 bases, V lost 3 bases, and 20 bases had no gene match. The CDR3 runs 19 residues. The CDR3 spells CASSEGTGLAARGYGTQYF. In DNA form, the CDR3 reads TGTGCCAGCAGCGAGGGAACGGGACTAGCGGCCCGGGGGTATGGGACCCAGTACTTC.

V usage is TRBV5-6 and J usage is TRBJ1-5, with D perhaps TRBD1 (5 bases). The ends were cut back, 3 bases at V and 0 bases at J, with 16 bases in the middle. This CDR3 region has 17 residues. Germline lookup yields CDR1 SGHDT and CDR2 YYEEEE. DNA of the CDR3: TGTGCCAGCAGCTGGGGAGGACACTTATATAGCAATCAGCCCCAGCATTTT. It translates to CASSWGGHLYSNQPQHF.

In its sample, this clone was seen a few times. CDR3: CASNEGGWQTQYF. In DNA, the CDR3 is TGTGCCAGCAATGAGGGAGGGTGGCAGACCCAGTACTTC. The chain couples TRBV2 to TRBJ2-5; 7 bases align to TRBD2. The CDR3 has 13 residues. From germline, CDR1 is SNHLY and CDR2 FYNNEI. V shed 7 bases and J 6 bases; nucleotides not matched to a gene: 8.

The chain uses TRBV6-5 and TRBJ2-5, with a weak D call TRBD1 (7 bases). V was cut by 7 bases and J by 5 bases, with 20 bases left in between. From germline, CDR1 is MNHEY and CDR2 SVGAGI. The CDR3 is made up of 15 amino acids. CDR3 in amino acids: CASIRAGGGMETQYF. The CDR3 coding sequence is TGTGCCAGCATCCGGGCAGGGGGAGGTATGGAGACCCAGTACTTC.

CDR3 region: CASRLNPPPPYEQYF. CDR3 sequence (DNA): TGTGCCAGCAGACTTAACCCCCCCCCACCTTACGAGCAGTACTTC. V is TRBV28 and J is TRBJ2-7; D not certain. The length of the CDR3 is 15 residues. V was pared by 6 bases and J by 4 bases, with 19 bases between. The V gene's germline CDR1 is MDHEN and CDR2 SYDVKM.

The chain carries TRBV5-1 and TRBJ2-7, with TRBD2 as a possible D gene (6 bases). This CDR3 is built from 16 residues. Germline-derived CDR1 and CDR2 are SGHRS and YFSETQ. The V end was cut by 4 bases, the J end by 1 base, with 18 bases between. The chain's CDR3 is CASSLLSGQRSYEQYF. CDR3 DNA sequence: TGCGCCAGCAGCCTACTGAGCGGGCAGAGGTCCTACGAGCAGTACTTC.

V is TRBV27 and J is TRBJ2-1; TRBD2 aligns across 7 bases. The J segment lost 4 bases and the V segment lost 2 bases, leaving 8 bases of the junction unmatched. Germline V gives CDR1 MNHEY, CDR2 SMNVEV (reference sequence). This CDR3 region has 16 residues. CDR3: CASSLRGGSLYNEQFF. The CDR3 region has the DNA TGTGCCAGCAGTTTACGGGGCGGGAGTTTATACAATGAGCAGTTCTTC.

V usage is TRBV9 and J usage is TRBJ2-7; the match to TRBD1 covers 9 bases. The CDR3 has 15 residues. Germline values: CDR1 SGDLS, CDR2 YYNGEE. The V and J ends lost 0 bases and 4 bases, in that order; junction bases with no gene match: 5. The CDR3, as DNA: TGTGCCAGCAGCGTAGGGGACAGGGCTCTTTACGAGCAGTACTTC. Its protein is CASSVGDRALYEQYF.